This T cell receptor (beta chain) was sequenced during a study of shared clonotypes between healthy human individuals. Sequenced by immunoSEQ multiplex PCR; TCRdb stores in-frame clones only, minus some. Among 100,000 to 120,000 clones, approximately 70% were seen once, and the ten largest hold around 23%. CDR3 length: 13 amino acids. Germline values: CDR1 LNHDA, CDR2 SQIVND (reference sequence). Between the trimmed V and J ends, which lost 8 bases and 1 base, there was a span of 9 bases. The sequenced material came from memory CD8+ T cells sorted from blood. Subset noted: CD45RO+ cells pooled with CCR7-negative TemRA cells. J is TRBJ1-5 and V is TRBV19; D might be TRBD1 (5 bases). The sequence was obtained from a woman between 25 and 40 years old in good health. The CDR3 reads CASGRQSNQPQHF. CDR3 in DNA: TGTGCCAGTGGAAGACAGAGCAATCAGCCCCAGCATTTT.